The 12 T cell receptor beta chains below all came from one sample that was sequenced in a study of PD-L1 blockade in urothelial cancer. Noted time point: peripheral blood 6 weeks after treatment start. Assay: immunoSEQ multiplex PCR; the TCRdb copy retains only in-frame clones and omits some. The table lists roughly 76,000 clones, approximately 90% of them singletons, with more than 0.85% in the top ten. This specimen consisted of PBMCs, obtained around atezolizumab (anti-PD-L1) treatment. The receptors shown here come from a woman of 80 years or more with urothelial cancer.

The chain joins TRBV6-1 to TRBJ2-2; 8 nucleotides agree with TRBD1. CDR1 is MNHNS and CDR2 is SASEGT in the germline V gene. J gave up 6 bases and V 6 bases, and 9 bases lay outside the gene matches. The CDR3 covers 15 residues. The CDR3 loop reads CASRSGQGISGELFF. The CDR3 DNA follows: TGTGCCAGCAGATCTGGACAGGGTATTTCCGGGGAGCTGTTTTTT.

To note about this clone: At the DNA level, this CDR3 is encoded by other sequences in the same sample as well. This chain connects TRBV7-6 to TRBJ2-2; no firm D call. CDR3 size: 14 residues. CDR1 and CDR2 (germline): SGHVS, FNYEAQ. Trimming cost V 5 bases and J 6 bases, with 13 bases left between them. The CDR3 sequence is CASSLRLDPGELFF. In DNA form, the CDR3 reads TGTGCCAGCAGCCTAAGATTAGATCCCGGGGAGCTGTTTTTT.

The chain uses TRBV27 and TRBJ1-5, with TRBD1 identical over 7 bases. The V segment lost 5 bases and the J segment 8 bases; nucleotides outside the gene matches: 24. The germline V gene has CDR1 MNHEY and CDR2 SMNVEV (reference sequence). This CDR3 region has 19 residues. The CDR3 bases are TGTGCCAGCAGTCACCATAAGGTTAAGGGTGCACAGGGGAGTAAGCCCCAGCATTTT. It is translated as CASSHHKVKGAQGSKPQHF.

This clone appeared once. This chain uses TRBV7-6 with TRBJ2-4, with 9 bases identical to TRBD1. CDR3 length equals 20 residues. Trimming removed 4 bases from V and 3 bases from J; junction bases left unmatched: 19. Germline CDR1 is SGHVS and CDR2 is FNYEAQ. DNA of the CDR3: TGTGCCAGCAGCTCTCAGACAGGGGGAGAGGTATTTCAAGGCAAAAACATTCAGTACTTC. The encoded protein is CASSSQTGGEVFQGKNIQYF.

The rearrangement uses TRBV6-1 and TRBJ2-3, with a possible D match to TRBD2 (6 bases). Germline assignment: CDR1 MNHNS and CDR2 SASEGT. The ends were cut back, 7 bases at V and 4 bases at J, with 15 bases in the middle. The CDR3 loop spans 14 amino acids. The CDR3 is CASTSGVPADTQYF. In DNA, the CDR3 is TGTGCCAGCACCTCGGGAGTTCCGGCAGATACGCAGTATTTT.

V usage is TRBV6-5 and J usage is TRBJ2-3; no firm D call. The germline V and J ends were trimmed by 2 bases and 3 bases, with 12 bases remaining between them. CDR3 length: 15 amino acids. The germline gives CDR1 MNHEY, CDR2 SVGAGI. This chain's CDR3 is CASSYRSIWTDTQYF. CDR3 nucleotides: TGTGCCAGCAGTTACAGGAGTATCTGGACAGATACGCAGTATTTT.

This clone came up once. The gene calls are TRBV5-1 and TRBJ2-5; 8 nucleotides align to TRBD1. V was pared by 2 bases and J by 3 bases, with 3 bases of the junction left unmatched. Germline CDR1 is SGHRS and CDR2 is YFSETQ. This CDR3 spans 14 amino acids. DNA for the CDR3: TGCGCCAGCAGCTTACAGGACAGGGAAGAGACCCAGTACTTC. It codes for CASSLQDREETQYF.

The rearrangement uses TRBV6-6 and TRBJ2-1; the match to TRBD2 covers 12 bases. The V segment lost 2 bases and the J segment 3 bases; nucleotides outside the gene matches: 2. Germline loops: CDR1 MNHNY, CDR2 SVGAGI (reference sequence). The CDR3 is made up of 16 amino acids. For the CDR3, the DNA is TGTGCCAGCAGTTACCCGACTAGCGGGGGCTACAATGAGCAGTTCTTC. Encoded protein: CASSYPTSGGYNEQFF.

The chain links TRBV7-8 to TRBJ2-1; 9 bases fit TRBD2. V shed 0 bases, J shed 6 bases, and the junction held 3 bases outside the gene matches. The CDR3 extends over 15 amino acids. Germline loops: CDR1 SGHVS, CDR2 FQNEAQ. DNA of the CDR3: TGTGCCAGCAGCTTAGCGCAAGCGGGAGGCAATGAGCAGTTCTTC. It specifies CASSLAQAGGNEQFF. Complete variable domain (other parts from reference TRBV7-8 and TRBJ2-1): GAGVSQSPRYKVAKRGQDVALRCDPISGHVSLFWYQQALGQGPEFLTYFQNEAQLDKSGLPSDRFFAERPEGSVSTLKIQRTQQEDSAVYLCASSLAQAGGNEQFFGPGTRLTVL.

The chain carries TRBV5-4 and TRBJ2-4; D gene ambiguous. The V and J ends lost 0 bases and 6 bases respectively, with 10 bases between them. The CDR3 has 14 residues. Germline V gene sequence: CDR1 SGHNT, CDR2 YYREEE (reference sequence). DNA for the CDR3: TGTGCCAGCAGCTTGGATAGCCTCCCAAACATTCAGTACTTC. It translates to CASSLDSLPNIQYF.

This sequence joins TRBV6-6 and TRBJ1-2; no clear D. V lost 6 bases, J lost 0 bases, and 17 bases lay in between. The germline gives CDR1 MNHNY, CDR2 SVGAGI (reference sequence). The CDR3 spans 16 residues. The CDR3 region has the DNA TGTGCCAGCAGCCAACTTGAGTGGGAGGCTAACTATGGCTACACCTTC. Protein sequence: CASSQLEWEANYGYTF.

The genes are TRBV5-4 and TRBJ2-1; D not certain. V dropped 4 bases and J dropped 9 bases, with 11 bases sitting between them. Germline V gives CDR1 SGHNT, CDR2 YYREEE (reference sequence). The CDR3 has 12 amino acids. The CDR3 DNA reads TGTGCCAGCAGCCCCCCCCGCGGTGAGCAGTTCTTC. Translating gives CASSPPRGEQFF.